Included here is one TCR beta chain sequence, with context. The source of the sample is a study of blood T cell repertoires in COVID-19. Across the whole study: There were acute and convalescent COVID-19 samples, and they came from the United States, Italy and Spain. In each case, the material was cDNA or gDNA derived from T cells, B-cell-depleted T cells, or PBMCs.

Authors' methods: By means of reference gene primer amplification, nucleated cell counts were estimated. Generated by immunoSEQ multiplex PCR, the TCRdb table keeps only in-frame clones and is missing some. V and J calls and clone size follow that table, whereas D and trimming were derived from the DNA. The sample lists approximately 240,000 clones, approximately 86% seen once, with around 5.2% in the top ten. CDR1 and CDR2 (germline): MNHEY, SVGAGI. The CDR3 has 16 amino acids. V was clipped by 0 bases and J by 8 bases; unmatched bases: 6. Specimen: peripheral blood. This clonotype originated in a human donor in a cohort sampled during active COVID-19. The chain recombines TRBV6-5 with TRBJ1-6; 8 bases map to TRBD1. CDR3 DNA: TGTGCCAGCAGTTACTCGACCAGGGGGCAATATTCACCCCTCCACTTT. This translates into CASSYSTRGQYSPLHF.